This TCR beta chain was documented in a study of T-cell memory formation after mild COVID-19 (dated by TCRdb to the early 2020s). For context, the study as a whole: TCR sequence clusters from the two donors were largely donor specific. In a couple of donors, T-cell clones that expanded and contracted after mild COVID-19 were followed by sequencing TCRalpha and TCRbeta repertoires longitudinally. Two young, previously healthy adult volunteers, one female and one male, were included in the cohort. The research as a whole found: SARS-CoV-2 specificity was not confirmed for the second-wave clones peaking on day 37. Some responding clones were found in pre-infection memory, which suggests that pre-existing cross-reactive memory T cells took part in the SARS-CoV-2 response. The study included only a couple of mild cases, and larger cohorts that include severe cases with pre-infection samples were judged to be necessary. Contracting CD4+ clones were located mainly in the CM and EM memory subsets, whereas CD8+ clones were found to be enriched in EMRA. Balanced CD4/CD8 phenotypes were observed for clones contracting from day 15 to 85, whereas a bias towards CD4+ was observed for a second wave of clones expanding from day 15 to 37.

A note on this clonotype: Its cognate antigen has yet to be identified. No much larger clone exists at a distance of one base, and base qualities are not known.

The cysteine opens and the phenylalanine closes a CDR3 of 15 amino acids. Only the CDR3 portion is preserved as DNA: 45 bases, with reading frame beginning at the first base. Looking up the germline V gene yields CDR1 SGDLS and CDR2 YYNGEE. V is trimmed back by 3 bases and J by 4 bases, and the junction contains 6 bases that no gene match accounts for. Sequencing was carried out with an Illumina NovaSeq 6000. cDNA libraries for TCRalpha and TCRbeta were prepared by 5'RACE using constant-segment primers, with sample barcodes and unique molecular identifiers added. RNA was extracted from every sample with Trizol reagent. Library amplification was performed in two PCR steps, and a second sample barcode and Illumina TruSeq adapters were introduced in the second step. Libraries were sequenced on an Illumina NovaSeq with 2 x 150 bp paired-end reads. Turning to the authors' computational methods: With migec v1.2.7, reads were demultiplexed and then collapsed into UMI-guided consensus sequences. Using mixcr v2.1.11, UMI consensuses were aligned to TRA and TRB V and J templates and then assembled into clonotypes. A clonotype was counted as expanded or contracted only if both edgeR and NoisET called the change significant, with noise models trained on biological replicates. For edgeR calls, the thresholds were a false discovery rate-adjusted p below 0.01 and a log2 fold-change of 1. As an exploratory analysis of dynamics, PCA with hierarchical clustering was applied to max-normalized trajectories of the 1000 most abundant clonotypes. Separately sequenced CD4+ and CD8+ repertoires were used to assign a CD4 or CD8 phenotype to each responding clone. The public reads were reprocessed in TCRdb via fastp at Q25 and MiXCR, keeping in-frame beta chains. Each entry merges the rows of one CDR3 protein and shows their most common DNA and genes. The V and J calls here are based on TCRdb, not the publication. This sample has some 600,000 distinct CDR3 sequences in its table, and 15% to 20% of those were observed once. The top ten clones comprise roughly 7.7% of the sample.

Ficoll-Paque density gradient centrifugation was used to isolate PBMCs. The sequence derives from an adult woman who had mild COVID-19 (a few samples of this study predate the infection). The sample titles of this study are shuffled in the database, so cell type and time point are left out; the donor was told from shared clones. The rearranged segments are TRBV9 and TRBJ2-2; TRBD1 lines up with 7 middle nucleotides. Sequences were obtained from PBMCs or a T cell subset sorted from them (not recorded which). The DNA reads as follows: TGTGCCAGCAGCGCCGCGACAGGGTTCACCGGGGAGCTGTTTTTT. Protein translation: CASSAATGFTGELFF.